Listed below are T cell receptor beta chains from one sample, sequenced in a study of type 1 regulatory T cells. TCRdb analysed the reads with MiXCR anew, one entry per CDR3 protein. The sample includes approximately 90,000 distinct CDR3 sequences, around a third of them seen just once. The sample consisted of CD4+ T cells, either the whole sample or a sorted fraction (not recorded which). The source is a human donor in good health. CDR3s include the opening cysteine and the closing phenylalanine or tryptophan. A D gene is named only where the DNA matches it firmly. Where a row states a size, it is once, few, many or the class of an expanded clone; other rows omit it.

few | TRBJ2-1 | TRBV18 | . | TGTGCCAGCTCGCCCGGAATGGGAGGATATGACTACAATGAGCAGTTCTTC | CASSPGMGGYDYNEQFF
. | TRBJ2-7 | TRBV10-1 | TRBD2 | TGCGCCAGCAATGTTGTCGCGGGAGGCGAGCAGTACTTC | CASNVVAGGEQYF
. | TRBJ2-5 | TRBV20-1 | . | TGCAGTGCTAAAGGGGGTGGAGAGACCCAGTACTTC | CSAKGGGETQYF
. | TRBJ2-3 | TRBV7-4 | . | TGTGCCAGCAGAAAGTTCCAGTATTTT | CASRKFQYF
. | TRBJ2-5 | TRBV20-1 | . | TGCAGTGTTAGGAGTGCAGGGCAAGAGACCCAGTACTTC | CSVRSAGQETQYF
few | TRBJ2-6 | TRBV6-2/TRBV6-3 | TRBD2 | TGTGCCAGCAGTACTAGCGGGAGGGCCGCTGGGGCCAACGTCCTGACTTTC | CASSTSGRAAGANVLTF
. | TRBJ1-3 | TRBV7-9 | TRBD1 | TGTGCCAGCAGCTTGGGACAGGAGACCCGCTCTGGAAACACCATATATTTT | CASSLGQETRSGNTIYF
. | TRBJ2-1 | TRBV6-2/TRBV6-3 | TRBD2 | TGTGCCAGCAGGGGGACTAGCGGGTACAATGAGCAGTTCTTC | CASRGTSGYNEQFF
few | TRBJ2-5 | TRBV4-2 | TRBD1 | TGTGCCAGCAGCCAAGGACTCGGACAGGGGCCTCAAGAGACCCAGTACTTC | CASSQGLGQGPQETQYF
few | TRBJ2-1 | TRBV9 | . | TGTGCCAGCAGCGTGGGACTCCACTACAATGAGCAGTTCTTC | CASSVGLHYNEQFF
. | TRBJ2-6 | TRBV7-6 | TRBD2 | TGTGCCAGCAGCCTAACCCCGGGGGGAGGGAGCTCTGGGGCCAACGTCCTGACTTTC | CASSLTPGGGSSGANVLTF
few | TRBJ2-3 | TRBV15 | . | TGTGCCACCAGCAGGCAGCTGGCCACAGATACGCAGTATTTT | CATSRQLATDTQYF
. | TRBJ1-5 | TRBV19 | . | TGTGCCAGTAGTATTTGGACACCCCCCAATCAGCCCCAGCATTTT | CASSIWTPPNQPQHF
. | TRBJ2-1 | TRBV14 | TRBD2 | TGTGCCAGCAGCCGACAGGGACTAGCGGGAGGGCCGGGTGAGCAGTTCTTC | CASSRQGLAGGPGEQFF
. | TRBJ2-7 | TRBV6-1 | TRBD1 | TGTGCCAGCAGTAAGCAAAACCCCGGGACAGATAGCTCCTACGAGCAGTACTTC | CASSKQNPGTDSSYEQYF
. | TRBJ2-7 | TRBV20-1 | TRBD2 | TGCAGTGCGGCTAAGGTAGCGGGTGACTTAACCTCCTACGAGCAGTACTTC | CSAAKVAGDLTSYEQYF
. | TRBJ2-7 | TRBV29-1 | TRBD1 | TGCAGCGAATTTCCGGGACAGGGGTCCTACGAGCAGTACTTC | CSEFPGQGSYEQYF
many | TRBJ2-2 | TRBV3-1 | TRBD2 | TGTGCCAGCAGCCAAGAAGCGGGAGGGCCGGCAAACACCGGGGAGCTGTTTTTT | CASSQEAGGPANTGELFF
. | TRBJ2-5 | TRBV10-3 | . | TGTGCCATCAGTGCAAGGCAGAACCAAGAGACCCAGTACTTC | CAISARQNQETQYF
few | TRBJ1-4 | TRBV7-6 | . | TGTGCCAGCAGCTTACGACTGCCGAACACTAATGAAAAACTGTTTTTT | CASSLRLPNTNEKLFF
few | TRBJ1-4 | TRBV27 | TRBD1 | TGTGCCAGCAGTATAGGGGGCGTTGCTGAAAAACTGTTTTTT | CASSIGGVAEKLFF
few | TRBJ2-2 | TRBV6-1 | . | TGTGCCAGCAATCTGGGACTGAACACCGGGGAGCTGTTTTTT | CASNLGLNTGELFF
many | TRBJ1-6 | TRBV5-6 | TRBD1 | TGTGCCAGCAGCTGGGACAGGGATGGGAATTCACCCCTCCACTTT | CASSWDRDGNSPLHF
few | TRBJ2-3 | TRBV10-3 | . | TGTGCCATCAGAGGGGAGGGCACAGATACGCAGTATTTT | CAIRGEGTDTQYF
many | TRBJ2-4 | TRBV20-1 | TRBD1 | TGCAGTGCTAGTCTCCCCAGGGGGCGGAACATTCAGTACTTC | CSASLPRGRNIQYF
few | TRBJ2-2 | TRBV11-2 | . | TGTGCCAGCAGCTTAGGAGGACGCGGCACCGGGGAGCTGTTTTTT | CASSLGGRGTGELFF
once | TRBJ2-1 | TRBV5-4 | . | TGTGCCAGCAGAGGGTCGTCGTGGGATGAGCAGTTCTTC | CASRGSSWDEQFF
. | TRBJ2-7 | TRBV12-3/TRBV12-4 | . | TGTGCCAGCACCGAACCGGCGGGATACGAGCAGTACTTC | CASTEPAGYEQYF
few | TRBJ2-1 | TRBV11-2 | . | TGTGCCAGCAGCTTAGTGCAGGGCAATGAGCAGTTCTTC | CASSLVQGNEQFF
few | TRBJ2-7 | TRBV3-1 | . | TGTGCCAGCAGCCTCCAGGGAGGAAGCTCCTACGAGCAGTACTTC | CASSLQGGSSYEQYF
. | TRBJ2-7 | TRBV7-2 | TRBD1 | TGTGCCAGCAGCTTAGCTTCCACCCAGGGGGCCTACGAGCAGTACTTC | CASSLASTQGAYEQYF
. | TRBJ2-3 | TRBV7-9 | . | TGTGCCAGCAGCTCGAATACTAAGGGTTGGGATACGCAGTATTTT | CASSSNTKGWDTQYF
. | TRBJ1-5 | TRBV7-2 | . | TGTGCCAGCAGCAACAGCATGACGCCCCAGCATTTT | CASSNSMTPQHF
. | TRBJ2-3 | TRBV5-1 | . | TGCGCCAGCAGCCTTCGGGGGGCAGGGGGAGATACGCAGTATTTT | CASSLRGAGGDTQYF
. | TRBJ1-1 | TRBV6-2/TRBV6-3 | TRBD1 | TGTGCCAGCAGCCGACAGGGCTCGAGTACTGAAGCTTTCTTT | CASSRQGSSTEAFF
. | TRBJ1-6 | TRBV13 | . | TGTGCCAGCAGCTTAGGGGCAGGGAGCTATAATTCACCCCTCCACTTT | CASSLGAGSYNSPLHF
few | TRBJ2-5 | TRBV5-1 | . | TGCGCCAGCAGCTTGGCGGCGTTGGAGACCCAGTACTTC | CASSLAALETQYF